This T cell receptor (beta chain) was retrieved from a study of blood T cell repertoires in COVID-19 (dated by TCRdb to the early 2020s). For the study in its entirety: Samples covering the acute and convalescent phases of COVID-19 were provided by collaborators in the United States, Italy and Spain. Sample metadata almost always included a de-identified subject ID, COVID-19 status, age in years and sex. A freely available public database, intended as a resource for researchers studying the immune response to SARS-CoV-2, is where the repertoires were released. The prospective study material was composed of cDNA or gDNA derived from T cells, B-cell-depleted T cells, or PBMCs. The samples were drawn from two sources: the first 160 participants of the ongoing ImmuneRACE study, and about 1,300 subjects contributed by 6 global collaborators. Where HLA class I and class II types were available, the types were taken from metadata supplied by the sample provider, not from assay-based typing. The dataset comprised deeply sampled blood TCRbeta repertoires from subjects exposed to, actively infected with, or recovered from COVID-19.

A note on this clone: Its antigen target is currently unknown. Base qualities are not at hand, and no much larger clone is one base apart.

TCRbeta CDR3 regions were amplified from genomic DNA using the immunoSEQ Assay, a bias-controlled multiplex PCR. Per the authors' processing: Nucleated cell counts per sample were estimated from amplification of reference gene primers within the assay. To quantify the absolute abundance of each unique TCRbeta CDR3 rearrangement, sequence reads were collapsed and filtered. Productive Simpson clonality was computed per sample as the square root of Simpson's diversity index over productive rearrangements. TCRdb provides this immuneACCESS table in a form limited to in-frame rearrangements. Some clones are lacking; in checked studies, under half of them reflect an unresolved V gene, and why the rest are absent is not known. V and J calls and clone size are as listed in that table; D and trimming were resolved from the DNA. The sample profile shows 250,000 to 300,000 clones; about 89% of them were found once. The leading ten clones occupy about 9.3% of the sample.

Participants in the prospective study were enrolled through a virtual design, were aged about 18 to 90 years, and lived in under 25 United States geographic areas. To assign participants to cohorts, the prospective study relied on clinical history that participants themselves reported in a screening survey and a study questionnaire. Recovered participants in ImmuneRACE Cohort 3 were defined by two consecutive negative NP/OP PCR tests, clearance by a healthcare professional, or resolution of symptoms. In the prospective study, whole blood, serum and a nasopharyngeal or oropharyngeal swab were collected from each participant by mobile phlebotomists. Additional blood draws and questionnaires over an approximately two-month period could optionally be provided by prospective study participants. Before DNA extraction, prospective study blood samples were shipped either frozen or at room temperature.

V is pruned by 6 bases and J by 3 bases, leaving 3 bases of the junction without a gene match. As encoded in the germline V gene, CDR1 is MNHEY while CDR2 is SVGEGT. The CDR3 numbers 13 residues from cysteine through phenylalanine. Kept here is only the CDR3 DNA, which spans 39 bases and is read in frame from base 1. On the study overall, not on this receptor specifically: How much clinical and demographic metadata was included differed by source and by participant, and the metadata was provided uncurated.

The source material was PBMCs or T cells enriched from blood (not recorded which). The TCR comes from a man between 35 and 55 years old who had recovered from COVID-19. The V and J genes are TRBV6-2 or TRBV6-3 and TRBJ2-7; 9 bases in the junction line up with TRBD1. The CDR3 sequence is CASRYRGLYEQYF. In nucleotide form, the sequence is TGTGCCAGCAGATACAGGGGGCTCTACGAGCAGTACTTC.